This T cell receptor beta chain comes out of a study of T cells expressing NK-cell markers. Study-wide results and caveats: The study found these clonotypes also leading the CD3+CD56-NKG2C+ fraction in several donors.

With respect to this clonotype: Antigen: not known.

CDR3 length: 17 residues. With the 5' RACE reads reprocessed, TCRdb shows one record per CDR3 protein and no DNA. The sample table sets out tens of thousands of distinct CDR3 sequences. The chain combines TRBV12-3 or TRBV12-4 with TRBJ1-4; the D gene TCRdb calls, TRBD1, cannot be checked with no DNA. The specimen was blood T cells: a sorted CD56 or NKG2C T cell subset, CD4+ or CD8+ T cells, or bulk PBMC T cells (not recorded which). The TCR sequence derives from a woman between 18 and 75 years old in good health. The CDR3 loop reads CASSSSTGGPTNEKLFF.